The rows below give T cell receptor beta chains drawn from one sample of a study of blood T cell repertoires in COVID-19. TCRdb keeps only in-frame clones here, not all; method: immunoSEQ multiplex PCR. The sample contains about 250,000 clones, approximately 86% of which appear only once. Sample: peripheral blood. The receptors stem from an elderly woman with active or convalescent COVID-19. Each CDR3 is given with its conserved first and last residue. Fields, in order: CDR3 length, clone size, V gene, J gene, D gene, CDR3 DNA, CDR3 protein. A D gene is named only where the DNA matches it firmly. Rows may omit the clone size; those that give it use once, few, many or a size class.

14	.	TRBV28	TRBJ1-2	TRBD1	TGTGCCAGCAGTCCAGGGGGGCTCAACTATGGCTACACCTTC	CASSPGGLNYGYTF
15	.	TRBV4-1	TRBJ1-2	.	TGCGCCAGCAAACGCGGACAGACCTCTACCTATGGCTACACCTTC	CASKRGQTSTYGYTF
14	.	TRBV4-2	TRBJ2-3	.	TGTGCCAGCAGCCAAGACCGGAGCACAGATACGCAGTATTTT	CASSQDRSTDTQYF
13	.	TRBV4-1	TRBJ2-7	.	TGCGCCAGCAGCCGGTTGCAGGGCAACGAGCAGTACTTC	CASSRLQGNEQYF
14	.	TRBV7-8	TRBJ1-6	TRBD1	TGTGCCAGCAGCTTGACAGGGTGGGATTCACCCCTCCACTTT	CASSLTGWDSPLHF
14	.	TRBV5-1	TRBJ1-1	.	TGCGCCAGCAGCTTGGACGGTATGCGGACTGAAGCTTTCTTT	CASSLDGMRTEAFF
15	.	TRBV28	TRBJ2-1	TRBD2	TGTGCCAGCAGTTTATCTAGCGGGAGGGTCAATGAGCAGTTCTTC	CASSLSSGRVNEQFF
16	.	TRBV30	TRBJ1-5	.	TGTGCCTGGAGTGTACCTGGGTTTCTCCGGGATCAGCCCCAGCATTTT	CAWSVPGFLRDQPQHF
13	.	TRBV29-1	TRBJ1-4	.	TGCAGCGGGTCCCGGGGACTTAATGAAAAACTGTTTTTT	CSGSRGLNEKLFF
15	.	TRBV3-1/TRBV3-2	TRBJ2-2	TRBD2	TGTGCCAGCAGCCAGGGACTAGCGGGAGTCGGGGAGCTGTTTTTT	CASSQGLAGVGELFF
13	.	TRBV6-5	TRBJ2-1	.	TGTGCCAGCACCAAGGACTCAAACAATGAGCAGTTCTTC	CASTKDSNNEQFF
13	few	TRBV30	TRBJ1-1	.	TGTGCCTGGAGTCCCAGGGGGAACACTGAAGCTTTCTTT	CAWSPRGNTEAFF
15	.	TRBV12-2	TRBJ2-3	.	TGTGCAAGTCGCTTATTTTGGGAGAACACAGATACGCAGTATTTT	CASRLFWENTDTQYF
15	.	TRBV5-1	TRBJ2-1	TRBD2	TGCGCCAGCAGCTACAAAGCGGGGGTGGGAAATGAGCAGTTCTTC	CASSYKAGVGNEQFF
15	.	TRBV24-1	TRBJ1-5	TRBD1	TGTGCCACCAGTGATCCGGGACAGGGAGCCGGGCCCCAGCATTTT	CATSDPGQGAGPQHF
15	.	TRBV30	TRBJ1-1	.	TGTGCCTGGGGCCGAGGTGGTTTTCTGAACACTGAAGCTTTCTTT	CAWGRGGFLNTEAFF
15	.	TRBV28	TRBJ1-5	.	TGTGCCAGCGCCGCCCAAGACAGGTGGAATCAGCCCCAGCATTTT	CASAAQDRWNQPQHF
14	.	TRBV18	TRBJ2-7	TRBD2	TGTGCCAGCTCACCAAGCGGGAGGGACTACGAGCAGTACTTC	CASSPSGRDYEQYF
13	.	TRBV19	TRBJ1-1	.	TGTGCCACCCGGGACAACGAGAACACTGAAGCTTTCTTT	CATRDNENTEAFF
14	.	TRBV6-5	TRBJ1-1	.	TGTGCCAGCAGCCAAGTCTCAGGGTTCAGGGAAGCTTTCTTT	CASSQVSGFREAFF
13	.	TRBV7-9	TRBJ1-5	.	TGTGCCAGCAGCTACTCGGGAGGTCAGCCCCAGCATTTT	CASSYSGGQPQHF
14	.	TRBV18	TRBJ1-1	.	TGTGCCAGCTCACCCCGAACAGGGCCTACTGAAGCTTTCTTT	CASSPRTGPTEAFF
18	many	TRBV27	TRBJ1-2	TRBD1	TGTGCCAGCAGTACACCCTGGACAGGGGCCCGATCTAGTTATGGCTACACCTTC	CASSTPWTGARSSYGYTF
12	.	TRBV2	TRBJ1-1	.	TGTGCCAGCAGTGAGGGGAGAACTGAAGCTTTCTTT	CASSEGRTEAFF
14	.	TRBV19	TRBJ1-1	.	TGTGCCAGTAGTATGCTGGGCTCGAACACTGAAGCTTTCTTT	CASSMLGSNTEAFF
13	.	TRBV2	TRBJ2-5	TRBD1	TGTGCCAGCAGCAGAGGACAGGGGTTGACCCAGTACTTC	CASSRGQGLTQYF
15	.	TRBV5-6	TRBJ1-2	.	TGTGCCAGCAGCTTGGTCCGGAGTTTATCTTATGGCTACACCTTC	CASSLVRSLSYGYTF
15	.	TRBV5-4	TRBJ2-7	TRBD2	TGTGCCAGCAGCGTAGATACTAGCGGGAGGAACGAGCAGTACTTC	CASSVDTSGRNEQYF
13	.	TRBV18	TRBJ1-1	.	TGTGCCAGCTCACAAACAGGAAACACTGAAGCTTTCTTT	CASSQTGNTEAFF
17	.	TRBV6-1	TRBJ2-7	TRBD2	TGTGCCAGCAGTGAATCGATAGCGGGAGAGGCTGCCTACGAGCAGTACTTC	CASSESIAGEAAYEQYF
19	.	TRBV10-3	TRBJ2-1	TRBD2	TGTGCCATCAGCACTAGCGGGAGCACTGGACGAACCTCCTACAATGAGCAGTTCTTC	CAISTSGSTGRTSYNEQFF
16	.	TRBV3-1/TRBV3-2	TRBJ2-2	TRBD1	TGTGCCAGCAGCCATTCGGACAGGACGAACACCGGGGAGCTGTTTTTT	CASSHSDRTNTGELFF